The entry below gives a single TCR beta chain sequence along with its context. The antigen remains undetermined. The data are from a study of T-cell reconstitution after alpha-beta-depleted transplantation in children. Study findings and constraints: Roughly two months post-transplant, alpha-beta T cells reportedly originated from several hundred graft clones that had expanded. Surviving recipient T cells and intrathymic progenitors accounted for some patients' high TCRbeta diversity at day 60. T cells produced anew were the main source of T-cell counts and diversity one year after transplant.

The TCRbeta library incorporated unique molecular identifiers. TCRdb fed the PCR reads into MiXCR, producing one record per CDR3 protein. The sample has about 58,000 distinct CDR3 sequences; about 40% are singletons. CDR1 and CDR2 from the germline V gene are MDHEN and SYDVKM. Trimming shortened V by 7 bases and J by 0 bases, and 16 bases separated the two germline ends. The CDR3 runs 17 residues. The rearrangement joins TRBV28 to TRBJ2-6, with D possibly being TRBD1 (6 bases). The sequencing here drew on PBMCs, mostly from graft donor cells, taken 360 days after TCRalphabeta/CD19-depleted stem cell transplant. This receptor was obtained from a male patient between 10 and 17 years old who had a stem cell transplant for acute lymphoblastic leukemia, so the T cells may come from the graft donor. The CDR3 coding sequence is TGTGCCAGCACCCGGACAGCAGAAAGCTCTGGGGCCAACGTCCTGACTTTC. This gives the protein CASTRTAESSGANVLTF.